Detailed here is one T cell receptor beta chain. The sample is drawn from a study of T-cell reconstitution after alpha-beta-depleted transplantation in children. Unique molecular identifiers were built into the TCRbeta library. TCRdb passed the PCR reads through MiXCR, listing each CDR3 protein once. The table has 900,000 or so distinct CDR3 sequences, approximately 15% seen once. CDR3 length: 15 amino acids. With 0 bases removed from V and 4 bases from J, the gap between germline ends came to 13 bases. Germline V gene sequence: CDR1 SGHRS, CDR2 YFSETQ. This clonotype was sampled from a male patient between 10 and 17 years old who had a stem cell transplant for acute lymphoblastic leukemia, so the T cells may come from the graft donor. The V and J genes are TRBV5-1 and TRBJ2-5, with D possibly being TRBD2 (5 bases). The sample here was PBMCs, mostly from graft donor cells, taken 360 days after TCRalphabeta/CD19-depleted stem cell transplant. The CDR3, as DNA: TGCGCCAGCAGCTTGGCGGGGATACCAAGAGAGACCCAGTACTTC. Protein sequence: CASSLAGIPRETQYF.